This T cell receptor (beta chain) derives from a study of OX40 agonist ivuxolimab in advanced cancers. Clones were sequenced by immunoSEQ multiplex PCR, and TCRdb holds only the in-frame ones, with some missing. The sample includes over 150,000 clones, around 94% of them seen just once. This clone was detected only once. Its antigen is unidentified. Germline V CDR1 and CDR2: ENHRY, SYGVKD. This CDR3 has 15 amino acids. Germline trimming cut 4 bases from V and 0 bases from J; bases unmatched to any gene: 3. Study-level results: In the 0.1 to 3.0 mg/kg range, CD4+ and CD8+ blood T cells had expanded clonally by week 6.

This chain connects TRBV10-3 to TRBJ1-2, with 9 positions matching TRBD1. This TCR was recovered from an adult with an advanced solid tumor such as melanoma, head and neck, liver or kidney cancer. This specimen consisted of CD4+ or CD8+ T cells sorted from blood, obtained in a trial of the OX40 agonist ivuxolimab. CDR3 amino acids: CAISAGQGANYGYTF. Here the CDR3 DNA reads TGTGCCATCAGTGCGGGACAGGGCGCTAACTATGGCTACACCTTC.